At least ten counts were recorded for the clone carrying this TCR beta chain. The data belong to a study of CD8+CD57+ T cells in acquired aplastic anemia. CDR3 length: 13 residues. V was shortened by 8 bases and J by 6 bases, with 15 bases between the two germline ends. Germline V gene data show CDR1 as SEHNR and CDR2 as FQNEAQ (reference sequence). TCR beta VDJ combinations and CDR3 sequences were profiled from genomic DNA. TCRdb called the reads again in MiXCR, with one record for every CDR3 protein. This table holds hundreds of thousands of distinct CDR3 sequences, under 80% found once. The chain couples TRBV7-9 to TRBJ2-3, with D possibly being TRBD1 (5 bases). The specimen was sorted CD4+, CD8+, or CD8+CD57+ T cells (not recorded which) from PBMCs. The source is a human donor in good health, serving as a control. CDR3 sequence: CASRRVVTDTQYF. For the CDR3, the DNA is TGTGCCAGCCGCAGGGTTGTTACGGATACGCAGTATTTT.